A selection of T cell receptor beta chains follows, all from one sample in a study of blood T cell repertoires in COVID-19. This table comes from immunoSEQ multiplex PCR, and its TCRdb copy is limited to in-frame clones, with some not included. The table shows more than 250,000 clones, with 75% to 90% occurring only once. Material for sequencing was peripheral blood. These receptors all come from a woman aged 30 to 39 who had recovered from COVID-19. Each CDR3 is given without its conserved first and last residue. Each record gives: D gene, V gene, CDR3 protein. D genes are given only for firm matches.

D gene: TRBD1
V gene: TRBV11-2
CDR3 protein: ASRLYSGQGPLTDTQY

D gene: -
V gene: TRBV12-3/TRBV12-4
CDR3 protein: ASANRAETQY

D gene: TRBD2
V gene: TRBV2
CDR3 protein: ASRELAGGPWTGELF

D gene: -
V gene: TRBV5-8
CDR3 protein: ASSRTGSGSYEQY

D gene: -
V gene: TRBV27
CDR3 protein: ASSLSAGWRETQY

D gene: -
V gene: TRBV12-5
CDR3 protein: ASGLGEEGPNTEAF

D gene: TRBD2
V gene: TRBV7-2
CDR3 protein: ASSRSGGGSGPDTQY

D gene: -
V gene: TRBV6-5
CDR3 protein: ASSYSSAYNEQF

D gene: -
V gene: TRBV28
CDR3 protein: ASSRPSYLRGQETQY

D gene: TRBD1
V gene: TRBV5-6
CDR3 protein: ASVGRTGYTEAF

D gene: -
V gene: TRBV7-3
CDR3 protein: ASSVYGGAREQY

D gene: -
V gene: TRBV19
CDR3 protein: ASRPGTLAREKLF

D gene: TRBD1
V gene: TRBV5-6
CDR3 protein: ASSLLQGVNTEAF

D gene: -
V gene: TRBV27
CDR3 protein: ASTPKGWNTIY

D gene: TRBD2
V gene: TRBV19
CDR3 protein: ASSIEPPGLAGGTDTQY

D gene: TRBD1
V gene: TRBV5-1
CDR3 protein: ATHLGPGGSYEQY

D gene: -
V gene: TRBV12-3/TRBV12-4
CDR3 protein: ASSLYRDYEQY